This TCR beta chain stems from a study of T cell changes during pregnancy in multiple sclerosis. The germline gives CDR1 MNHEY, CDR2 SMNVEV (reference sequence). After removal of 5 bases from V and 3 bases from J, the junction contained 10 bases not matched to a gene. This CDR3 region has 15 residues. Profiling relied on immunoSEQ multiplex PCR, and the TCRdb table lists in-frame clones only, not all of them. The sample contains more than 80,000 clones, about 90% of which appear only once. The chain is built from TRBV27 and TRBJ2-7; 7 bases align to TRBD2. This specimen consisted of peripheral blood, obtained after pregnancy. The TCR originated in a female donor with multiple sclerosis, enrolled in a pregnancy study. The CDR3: CASSQLGGISYEQYF. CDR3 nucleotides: TGTGCCAGCAGTCAACTGGGAGGGATAAGCTACGAGCAGTACTTC.